The rows below give T cell receptor beta chains drawn from one sample of a study of T cell repertoires in cytomegalovirus infection. TCRdb ran MiXCR on the reads and lists one entry per CDR3 protein. The data show hundreds of thousands of distinct CDR3 sequences, less than 40% seen once. Sequences were obtained from PBMCs. These receptors came from a human donor in good health (CMV status not recorded). Some clones in this sample may be carry-over from other donors' samples. Each CDR3 is given with its conserved first and last residue. The D gene is left open where the match is weak. Rows give clone size only sometimes, using once, few, many, or a class for an expanded clone.

J	V	length	D	size	DNA	CDR3
TRBJ2-7	TRBV5-5	12	.	.	TGTGCCAGCACCTATAACTCCTACGAGCAGTACTTC	CASTYNSYEQYF
TRBJ1-6	TRBV10-3	17	.	few	TGTGCCATCAGTGAGTCAGGAGGCAGGGGATTTAATTCACCCCTCCACTTT	CAISESGGRGFNSPLHF
TRBJ2-5	TRBV7-9	14	.	.	TGTGCCAGCAGCCAATATCTAGAAGAAGAGACCCAGTACTTC	CASSQYLEEETQYF
TRBJ1-4	TRBV10-3	18	.	.	TGTGCCATCAGTGAGTCGTTTAGTGAGGCCAGGAATAATGAAAAACTGTTTTTT	CAISESFSEARNNEKLFF
TRBJ1-1	TRBV12-3/TRBV12-4	14	.	few	TGTGCCAGCAGTTTGGGGGGGTATGGCACTGAAGCTTTCTTT	CASSLGGYGTEAFF
TRBJ2-3	TRBV12-5	19	TRBD2	.	TGTGCTAGTGGTTTGGAGTCTAGCGGGAGACGAACCGAGCCAGATACGCAGTATTTT	CASGLESSGRRTEPDTQYF
TRBJ2-7	TRBV19	13	.	.	TGTGCCAGTAGTAAGCAGGGGAGGCGTGAACAGTACTTC	CASSKQGRREQYF
TRBJ1-6	TRBV6-4	13	.	.	TGTGCCAGCAGTAAGCCGGGGAATTCACCCCTCCACTTT	CASSKPGNSPLHF
TRBJ2-3	TRBV7-9	16	TRBD2	.	TGTGCCAGCAGCTTTAGGACTAGCGGGGGCACAGATACGCAGTCTTTT	CASSFRTSGGTDTQSF
TRBJ1-2	TRBV2	16	.	.	TGTGCCAGCAGTGAATCATTTGGGGCGCTCAACTATGGCTACACCTTC	CASSESFGALNYGYTF
TRBJ2-5	TRBV20-1	15	TRBD1	.	TGCAGTGCTAGCCCTCCTAAGGGGGCGCAGGAGACCCAGTACTTC	CSASPPKGAQETQYF
TRBJ1-1	TRBV6-1	13	TRBD1	.	TGTGCCAATAAGGGACAGGGGAACACTGAAGCTTTCTTT	CANKGQGNTEAFF
TRBJ2-7	TRBV28	14	TRBD1	few	TGTGCCAGCACGTGGGGACAGAGCTCCTACGAGCAGTACTTC	CASTWGQSSYEQYF
TRBJ1-5	TRBV7-8	16	.	few	TGTGCCAGCAGCTTAGGGGACGGGTATAGCAATCAGCCCCAGCATTTT	CASSLGDGYSNQPQHF
TRBJ2-2	TRBV12-3/TRBV12-4	15	TRBD1	.	TGTGCCAGCAGGCAACAGGGGTTTCTCACCGGGGAGCTGTTTTTT	CASRQQGFLTGELFF
TRBJ2-7	TRBV10-2	14	.	many	TGCGCCAGCAGTGAGCCAGGTTACCCCTACGAGCAGTACTTC	CASSEPGYPYEQYF
TRBJ2-5	TRBV5-4	14	.	.	TGTGCCAGCAGCTTCTCCTACAGATCCGAGACCCAGTACTTC	CASSFSYRSETQYF
TRBJ1-3	TRBV28	16	.	few	TGTGCCAGCAGCCGGACGATAGGGCTTTCTGGAAACACCATATATTTT	CASSRTIGLSGNTIYF
TRBJ2-1	TRBV19	15	TRBD1	.	TGTGCCAGTAGTGTGGGACAGGGGGCCTACAATGAGCAGTTCTTC	CASSVGQGAYNEQFF
TRBJ2-7	TRBV7-4	15	TRBD2	.	TGTGCCAGCAGCTCCCAACTAGCGGGAGCTGAAGAGCAGTACTTC	CASSSQLAGAEEQYF
TRBJ2-1	TRBV28	16	TRBD1	.	TGTGCCAGCAGTTTGGGGTGGACAGGGATTAGGAATGAGCAGTTCTTC	CASSLGWTGIRNEQFF
TRBJ1-1	TRBV24-1	11	.	.	TGTGCCACCCGGAGGTGGCCTGAAGCTTTCTTT	CATRRWPEAFF
TRBJ2-3	TRBV7-2	14	TRBD2	.	TGTGCCACCCGCCGGGGGGGGGGCACAGATACGCAGTATTTT	CATRRGGGTDTQYF
TRBJ2-7	TRBV7-6	15	.	.	TGTGCCAGCAGCTCACAGGGAGGGAGTGGGTACGAGCAGTACTTC	CASSSQGGSGYEQYF
TRBJ1-1	TRBV7-2	13	TRBD1	.	TGTGCCAGCAGCTTAGCCTGGACAGGGGAAGCTTTCTTT	CASSLAWTGEAFF
TRBJ2-1	TRBV5-1	14	.	.	TGCGCCAGCAGCTTGGTTACCTATTCGTATGAGCAGTTCTTC	CASSLVTYSYEQFF
TRBJ2-4	TRBV7-2	14	.	.	TGTGCCAGCAGCTCCCCAGCCAAAAATGGCATTCAGTACTTC	CASSSPAKNGIQYF
TRBJ2-3	TRBV7-2	15	.	many	TGTGCCAGCAGCTTCAGTCTCCTAGCAACAGATACGCAGTATTTT	CASSFSLLATDTQYF
TRBJ2-1	TRBV5-4	15	.	few	TGTGCCAGCAGCTCGAGGGAGCGGTACTACAATGAGCAGTTCTTC	CASSSRERYYNEQFF
TRBJ2-7	TRBV5-6	16	.	few	TGTGCCAGCAGCTCGGACCCGGGGGCGGAGATCTACGAGCAGTACTTC	CASSSDPGAEIYEQYF
TRBJ1-5	TRBV2	14	TRBD1	.	TGTGCCAGCAGTGCCGGACAGGGTGGTCAGCCCCAGCATTTT	CASSAGQGGQPQHF
TRBJ2-1	TRBV19	13	.	.	TGTGCCAGTAGTATGTGGACAGAAAATGAGCAGTTCTTC	CASSMWTENEQFF
TRBJ1-5	TRBV5-1	17	TRBD1	.	TGCGCCAGCAGCGTCCGGGACAGTGGTGGGGATTATCAGCCCCAGCATTTT	CASSVRDSGGDYQPQHF
TRBJ2-3	TRBV20-1	15	.	few	TGCAGTGCTAGGAAGGCGGCCAGTAGCACAGATACGCAGTATTTT	CSARKAASSTDTQYF
TRBJ1-1	TRBV24-1	13	.	few	TGTGCCACCAGTGATGCCATGAACACTGAAGCTTTCTTT	CATSDAMNTEAFF